The 29 T cell receptor beta chains below all came from one sample that was sequenced in a study of CD8+CD57+ T cells in acquired aplastic anemia. Selection for sequencing was limited to patients who had shown CD8+CD57+ cell expansion by flow cytometry. Both TCR beta VDJ combination and CDR3 sequence profiling were carried out. Genomic DNA was the template for this profiling. TCRdb ran MiXCR on the reads and lists one entry per CDR3 protein. The sample holds approximately 150,000 distinct CDR3 sequences, roughly 48% seen once. Sequenced: sorted CD4+, CD8+, or CD8+CD57+ T cells (not recorded which) from PBMCs. These receptors originate from a human donor with aplastic anemia.

This clonotype was observed at least ten times. The rearrangement links TRBV7-9 to TRBJ2-7; tentative D call: TRBD1 (5 bases). Trimming pared 6 bases from V and 4 bases from J, leaving 16 bases between. The CDR3 has 14 residues. Germline values: CDR1 SEHNR, CDR2 FQNEAQ (reference sequence). The CDR3 DNA is TGTGCCAGCAGTTCCGGACAAGGTCAGTACGAGCAGTACTTC. Residues: CASSSGQGQYEQYF.

The chain carries TRBV19 and TRBJ2-5; 9 positions match TRBD1. CDR1 is LNHDA, CDR2 SQIVND, per germline (reference sequence). V lost 6 bases to trimming and J lost 5 bases; unmatched junction nucleotides: 4. There are 13 residues in the CDR3. DNA for the CDR3: TGTGCCAGTAGGACAGGGGGTCTGGAGACCCAGTACTTC. This gives the protein CASRTGGLETQYF.

This clonotype has ten or more counts. The V and J genes are TRBV20-1 and TRBJ1-1; perhaps TRBD1 as D (5 bases). V was trimmed by 6 bases and J by 3 bases, leaving 17 bases between them. Looked up from germline, CDR1 is DFQATT and CDR2 is SNEGSKA (reference sequence). The CDR3 is 14 residues long. The CDR3 is CSAKSGSSDTEAFF. Here the CDR3 DNA reads TGCAGTGCCAAATCAGGGAGTTCGGACACTGAAGCTTTCTTT.

This clonotype was detected ten times or more. The chain recombines TRBV2 with TRBJ2-3; the D call may be TRBD1 or TRBD2 (5 bases each). This CDR3 has 16 amino acids. V lost 0 bases to trimming and J lost 2 bases, with 12 bases between them. Germline-derived CDR1 and CDR2 are SNHLY and FYNNEI. Here the CDR3 DNA reads TGTGCCAGCAGTGAAGCTGGGGGTAGAGTCACAGATACGCAGTATTTT. Translated, it gives CASSEAGGRVTDTQYF. The full variable domain, rest sourced from reference TRBV2 and TRBJ2-3, is EPEVTQTPSHQVTQMGQEVILRCVPISNHLYFYWYRQILGQKVEFLVSFYNNEISEKSEIFDDQFSVERPDGSNFTLKIRSTKLEDSAMYFCASSEAGGRVTDTQYFGPGTRLTVL.

This clonotype was observed at least ten times. V is TRBV6-1 and J is TRBJ2-5; D gene uncertain. Germline-derived CDR1 and CDR2 are MNHNS and SASEGT. This CDR3 is built from 15 residues. Trimming pared 0 bases from V and 2 bases from J, leaving 10 bases between. CDR3: CASSEAYLGQETQYF. In DNA, the CDR3 is TGTGCCAGCAGTGAAGCCTACCTGGGGCAAGAGACCCAGTACTTC.

The chain has TRBV29-1 and TRBJ1-1; 7 bases match TRBD1. V lost 6 bases to trimming and J lost 4 bases; unmatched junction nucleotides: 5. CDR1 and CDR2 (germline): SQVTM, ANQGSEA. This CDR3 has 12 residues. The CDR3 is CSVVTGATEAFF. The CDR3, as DNA: TGCAGCGTGGTTACAGGGGCCACTGAAGCTTTCTTT.

J is TRBJ1-1 and V is TRBV10-3; D gene uncertain. V gave up 0 bases and J gave up 3 bases, with 8 bases separating them. CDR3 length equals 14 residues. Germline assignment: CDR1 ENHRY and CDR2 SYGVKD. The CDR3 coding sequence is TGTGCCATCAGTGAGTCGGGAGGCCACACTGAAGCTTTCTTT. Amino acid sequence: CAISESGGHTEAFF.

About this clonotype itself: This may come from a read error, since a much larger clone is one base off. In DNA, the CDR3 is TGTGCCAGCAGCTTAGCCTCTACCTCCCGAGGGAGTGAAGCTTTCTTT. It is translated as CASSLASTSRGSEAFF. The chain has TRBV7-6 and TRBJ1-1, with D uncertain. CDR3 length equals 16 residues. CDR1 SGHVS and CDR2 FNYEAQ come from the germline V gene. The V and J ends lost 0 bases and 7 bases respectively, with 18 bases between them.

This clonotype was seen a single time. The germline gene is not matched at one end of the junction; a read error may be the cause. The chain carries TRBV19 and TRBJ1-2; possible D gene TRBD1, 6 bases. The CDR3 has 16 amino acids. Germline V gene data show CDR1 as LNHDA and CDR2 as SQIVND (reference sequence). This CDR3 is CASSAPRWGAEYGYTF. The CDR3 bases are TGTGCCAGTAGTGCCCCTAGGTGGGGGGCGGAGTATGGATACACCTTC.

This clonotype turned up a few times. The rearrangement uses TRBV7-2 and TRBJ2-5; D may be TRBD1 (5 bases). CDR3 size: 13 residues. The ends were cut back, 1 base at V and 5 bases at J, with 8 bases in the middle. Germline V gene lookup returns CDR1 SGHTA and CDR2 FQGNSA. This chain's CDR3 is CASSLEGWETQYF. DNA for the CDR3: TGTGCCAGCAGCTTAGAGGGGTGGGAGACCCAGTACTTC.

With respect to this clonotype: The junction departs from the called germline gene at one end, perhaps through a read error. V is TRBV6-5 and J is TRBJ2-7; TRBD1 might be the D (5 bases). CDR3 length: 13 amino acids. In germline, CDR1 is MNHEY, CDR2 SVGAGI. The CDR3 nucleotides read TGTGCCAGCGGTCACAGACAGTCCTACAAGCAGTACTTC. It encodes CASGHRQSYKQYF.

Turning to this clonotype: The junction departs from the called germline gene at one end, perhaps through a read error. This chain uses TRBV29-1 with TRBJ1-1; no reliable D call. The CDR3 length is 13 residues. Germline CDR1 SQVTM, CDR2 ANQGSEA. CDR3 nucleotides: TGCAGCGGAACGAGAGGGCGGAGCACTGAAGCTTTTTTT. It translates to CSGTRGRSTEAFF. Supplemented by reference TRBV29-1 and TRBJ1-1, the full variable domain reads SAVISQKPSRDICQRGTSLTIQCQVDSQVTMMFWYRQQPGQSLTLIATANQGSEATYESGFVIDKFPISRPNLTFSTLTVSNMSPEDSSIYLCSGTRGRSTEAFFGQGTRLTVV.

There are a few counts of this clonotype. The J gene is TRBJ2-1, the V gene TRBV29-1; D might be TRBD2 (5 bases). Germline CDR1 and CDR2: SQVTM and ANQGSEA. V lost 1 base to trimming and J lost 4 bases, with 5 bases between them. This CDR3 has 12 amino acids. The CDR3: CSVEAGYNEQFF. The CDR3 nucleotides read TGCAGCGTTGAAGCGGGATACAATGAGCAGTTCTTC.

The chain recombines TRBV2 with TRBJ2-5; 14 bases are shared with TRBD2. Germline CDR1 reads SNHLY; CDR2 reads FYNNEI. This CDR3 spans 16 amino acids. J gave up 7 bases and V 6 bases, and 10 bases lay outside the gene matches. The CDR3 loop reads CASSQTSGGAGGTQYF. CDR3 DNA sequence: TGTGCCAGCAGCCAGACTAGCGGGGGGGCGGGGGGGACCCAGTACTTC.

The V gene is TRBV15, the J gene TRBJ2-1; unclear D gene. The ends were cut back, 2 bases at V and 15 bases at J, with 17 bases in the middle. The length of the CDR3 is 13 residues. Per germline, CDR1 LNHNV and CDR2 YYDKDF (reference sequence). CDR3 nucleotide sequence: TGTGCCACCAGCAGATCCGCCACCCCAAGGCCGTTCTTC. Protein product: CATSRSATPRPFF.

The sample holds many counts of this clonotype. The V and J genes are TRBV4-3 and TRBJ2-3; 7 nucleotides align to TRBD2. The germline gives CDR1 LGHNA, CDR2 YSLEER. V lost 4 bases and J lost 4; bases outside the gene matches: 8. This CDR3 comprises 15 residues. The CDR3 coding sequence is TGCGCCAGCAGCCGAAGGCCTAGCGGAGCAGATACGCAGTATTTT. It is translated as CASSRRPSGADTQYF.

The genes are TRBV2 and TRBJ1-2; 7 nucleotides match TRBD1. Germline CDR1 SNHLY, CDR2 FYNNEI. The length of the CDR3 is 13 residues. V dropped 4 bases and J dropped 4; count of bases not matched to a gene: 3. Here the CDR3 DNA reads TGTGCCAGCAGTGTAGAGGGGGCCTATGGCTACACCTTC. As protein: CASSVEGAYGYTF.

V usage is TRBV19 and J usage is TRBJ1-1; the D gene is possibly TRBD1 (6 bases). Germline V lookup: CDR1 LNHDA, CDR2 SQIVND (reference sequence). Between the trimmed V and J ends, which lost 6 bases and 5 bases, there was a span of 13 bases. The CDR3 spans 13 residues. CDR3 sequence reads: CASRISGATEAFF. The CDR3 DNA follows: TGTGCCAGTAGGATCTCAGGGGCTACTGAAGCTTTCTTT. Together with reference TRBV19 and TRBJ1-1, the CDR3 gives the full variable domain: DGGITQSPKYLFRKEGQNVTLSCEQNLNHDAMYWYRQDPGQGLRLIYYSQIVNDFQKGDIAEGYSVSREKKESFPLTVTSAQKNPTAFYLCASRISGATEAFFGQGTRLTVV.

In its sample, this clonotype was seen many times. J is TRBJ1-6 and V is TRBV6-1; tentatively, D is TRBD1 (5 bases). The CDR3 length is 14 residues. Germline V gene sequence: CDR1 MNHNS, CDR2 SASEGT. Trimming cost V 5 bases and J 10 bases, with 15 bases left between them. As DNA, the CDR3 is TGTGCCAGCAGTCTAGACAGCTTGGGGTCACCCCTCCACTTT. Encoded protein: CASSLDSLGSPLHF.

V gene TRBV9 combines with J gene TRBJ1-3; tentative D call: TRBD1 (6 bases). The germline V gene has CDR1 SGDLS and CDR2 YYNGEE. This CDR3 region has 17 residues. V gave up 4 bases and J gave up 0 bases, with 17 bases separating them. CDR3 bases: TGTGCCAGCAGCACCTTTGACAGGTCAAGCTCTGGAAACACCATATATTTT. Its protein product is CASSTFDRSSSGNTIYF.

This clonotype has more than one count but fewer than ten. This could be a read error, since a much larger clone is one nucleotide away. This CDR3 fails to terminate in the conserved phenylalanine or tryptophan, so it likely reflects a read error. V and J are TRBV7-6 and TRBJ1-3; possible D gene TRBD1, 5 bases. CDR1 and CDR2 from the germline V gene are SGHVS and FNYEAQ. The CDR3 loop spans 19 amino acids. Trimming stripped 0 bases from V and 0 bases from J, with 18 bases between. The CDR3 reads CASSLAESIWGNSGNTIYS. Here the CDR3 DNA reads TGTGCCAGCAGCTTAGCAGAAAGCATTTGGGGGAACTCTGGAAACACCATATATTCT.

This clonotype came up a few times. This could be a read error, since a much larger clone is one nucleotide away. V usage is TRBV5-4 and J usage is TRBJ2-7; TRBD2 matches 8 bases. The CDR3 has 15 amino acids. Per the germline V gene, CDR1 is SGHNT and CDR2 is YYREEE (reference sequence). J was trimmed by 3 bases and V by 4 bases; bases with no gene match: 9. The CDR3 nucleotides are TGTGCCAGCAGCAAGGGACTAGTGGGCGACTACGAGCAGTACTTC. This encodes CASSKGLVGDYEQYF.

The rearrangement links TRBV19 to TRBJ1-5; possibly TRBD1 for D (5 bases). V lost 3 bases and J lost 7, with 13 bases in between. The CDR3 is 14 amino acids. Germline V CDR1 and CDR2: LNHDA, SQIVND (reference sequence). The DNA of the CDR3 is TGTGCCAGTAGTATGTGGGGGGTCGGGCAGCCCCAGCATTTT. Its protein is CASSMWGVGQPQHF.

The table lists this clonotype with a few counts. The chain carries TRBV29-1 and TRBJ1-1, with 8 bases fitting TRBD1. The CDR3 sequence is 13 residues long. CDR1 and CDR2 from the germline V gene are SQVTM and ANQGSEA. With 5 bases clipped from V and 4 bases from J, the junction kept 6 bases outside the gene matches. As DNA, the CDR3 is TGCAGCGTTTCGACAGGGGAGGGCACTGAAGCTTTCTTT. It encodes CSVSTGEGTEAFF.

This clonotype was seen a handful of times. This chain connects TRBV12-3 or TRBV12-4 to TRBJ1-1, with 7 bases matching TRBD1. V shed 1 base and J 10 bases; nucleotides not matched to a gene: 0. The CDR3 extends over 11 amino acids. CDR3 DNA: TGTGCCAGCAGTTTAGGACAGGGAGCTTTCTTT. As protein: CASSLGQGAFF.

This sequence joins TRBV7-3 and TRBJ1-1; TRBD1 is a possible D gene (5 bases). V was shortened by 0 bases and J by 0 bases, with 17 bases between the two germline ends. The germline gives CDR1 SGHTA, CDR2 FQGTGA. The CDR3 runs 18 residues. CDR3 sequence (DNA): TGTGCCAGCAGCTTAACGGGGCGACAGACATACATGAACACTGAAGCTTTCTTT. Protein product: CASSLTGRQTYMNTEAFF.

This chain uses TRBV28 with TRBJ2-7; 8 bases are shared with TRBD1. This CDR3 contains 10 residues. Germline CDR1 and CDR2: MDHEN and SYDVKM. CDR3 in amino acids: CGTGHYEQYF. The CDR3 DNA reads as TGTGGGACAGGGCACTACGAGCAGTACTTC.

V and J are TRBV12-3 or TRBV12-4 and TRBJ2-7; TRBD1 is a possible D gene (5 bases). V was clipped by 5 bases and J by 0 bases, with 11 bases between them. There are 14 residues in the CDR3. The CDR3 nucleotides read TGTGCCAGCAGTCCAGGGTCCAGCTCCTACGAGCAGTACTTC. Its translation is CASSPGSSSYEQYF.

This clonotype was seen repeatedly, ten times or more. The V gene is TRBV29-1, the J gene TRBJ2-1, with 11 bases matching TRBD2. J was trimmed by 3 bases and V by 6 bases; bases with no gene match: 4. CDR3 length: 14 amino acids. Germline CDR1 SQVTM, CDR2 ANQGSEA. CDR3 in DNA: TGCAGCGTCCCTAGCGGGGGGAACTACAATGAGCAGTTCTTC. This translates into CSVPSGGNYNEQFF.